Sequencing of this T cell receptor beta chain was carried out in a study of T cell responses to AZD1222 COVID-19 vaccine. Only in-frame clones appear in the TCRdb table, and some are missing; sequencing was by immunoSEQ multiplex PCR. This sample has 120,000 to 150,000 clones, with approximately 89% found just once. Germline CDR1 and CDR2: MNHEY and SVGAGI. The CDR3 runs 14 residues. Between the trimmed V and J ends, which lost 6 bases and 9 bases, there was a span of 15 bases. This material consisted of peripheral blood, taken on day 0 of AZD1222 vaccination. V is TRBV6-5 and J is TRBJ1-6; D is perhaps TRBD1 (5 bases). The TCR originated in an adult in good health. CDR3 nucleotide sequence: TGTGCCAGCAGCCAACGAAGGCAGGGTTCACCCCTCCACTTT. It encodes CASSQRRQGSPLHF.